This record covers a single T cell receptor (beta chain). The data originate from a study of control samples from healthy donors and cancer patients. CDR1 SGHRS and CDR2 YFSETQ come from the germline V gene. Trimming took 3 bases from V and 2 from J; bases not matched to a gene: 5. The CDR3 extends over 14 amino acids. Sequenced by immunoSEQ multiplex PCR; TCRdb stores in-frame clones only, minus some. The repertoire holds approximately 160,000 clones, about 90% seen once, with about 0.73% in the top ten. The clonotype comes from a woman younger than 45 in good health. The sample comprised blood. The chain is built from TRBV5-1 and TRBJ2-7; 7 bases are shared with TRBD2. This CDR3 reads CASSSGTNTYEQYF. CDR3 DNA: TGCGCCAGCAGCTCCGGGACTAATACCTACGAGCAGTACTTC.